Below, 24 T cell receptor beta chains from the same sample are listed, as sequenced in a study of CD4+ T cells in melanoma. Generated by immunoSEQ multiplex PCR, the TCRdb table keeps only in-frame clones and is missing some. This table holds more than 90,000 clones, around 92% found once. The sequenced material came from peripheral blood. These receptors were collected from a human donor with melanoma.

V gene TRBV6-5 combines with J gene TRBJ2-1; 12 bases agree with TRBD2. V trimming: 2 bases; J trimming: 10 bases; junction bases outside the gene matches: 6. This CDR3 spans 15 amino acids. Germline-derived CDR1 and CDR2 are MNHEY and SVGAGI. The CDR3: CASSYRLAGAIEQFF. The CDR3 DNA is TGTGCCAGCAGTTACAGACTAGCGGGAGCTATCGAGCAGTTCTTC.

On this clone: A junction end diverges from the germline sequence, so it may reflect a read error. This rearrangement joins TRBV18 to TRBJ2-7, with D unclear. Looked up from germline, CDR1 is KGHSH and CDR2 is LQKENI. The CDR3 length is 14 residues. CDR3 amino acids: CASSSPTASYEQYF. In DNA form, the CDR3 reads TGTGCCAGCTCATCACCGACGGCTTCCTACGAGCAGTACTTC.

The chain carries TRBV4-3 and TRBJ1-5, with D possibly being TRBD1 (6 bases). CDR1 and CDR2 from the germline V gene are LGHNA and YSLEER. The CDR3 length is 16 residues. The V end lost 4 bases, the J end lost 5 bases, and 18 bases lay between the germline ends. CDR3 amino acids: CASSPTYRDVDQPQHF. The CDR3 DNA reads as TGCGCCAGCAGCCCCACTTACAGGGATGTAGATCAGCCCCAGCATTTT.

This chain connects TRBV6-5 to TRBJ2-2; D gene unclear. Trimming removed 2 bases at V and 7 bases at J, with 8 bases between. The CDR3 is made up of 13 amino acids. Per germline, CDR1 MNHEY and CDR2 SVGAGI. DNA of the CDR3: TGTGCCAGCAGTTACGGCATAAACGGGGAGCTGTTTTTT. Its translation: CASSYGINGELFF.

The V call is TRBV6-6, the J call TRBJ1-3; a possible D gene is TRBD1 (6 bases). V was shortened by 2 bases and J by 2 bases, with 13 bases between the two germline ends. The CDR3 loop spans 16 amino acids. Germline assignment: CDR1 MNHNY and CDR2 SVGAGI (reference sequence). The CDR3 DNA follows: TGTGCCAGCAGTTACCCCCCGTGGACAGCTGGAAACACCATATATTTT. This sequence encodes CASSYPPWTAGNTIYF.

This clone was counted a single time. The CDR3 bases are TGTGCCAGCACAGTCGGGCAGGGGAATTATGGCTACACCTTC. It translates to CASTVGQGNYGYTF. V is TRBV2 and J is TRBJ1-2; perhaps TRBD1 as D (6 bases). Germline CDR1 is SNHLY and CDR2 is FYNNEI. The V and J ends lost 7 bases and 5 bases respectively, with 17 bases between them. The CDR3 is 14 residues long.

This clone was found once. CDR3 nucleotide sequence: TGTGCCAGCAGCGTTCAGGGGTCCAACTCTGGAAACACCATATATTTT. Residues: CASSVQGSNSGNTIYF. V is TRBV9 and J is TRBJ1-3; perhaps TRBD1 as D (6 bases). V lost 2 bases and J lost 0, with 12 bases in between. CDR1 and CDR2 (germline): SGDLS, YYNGEE. The CDR3 is 16 amino acids.

The rearrangement links TRBV5-1 to TRBJ2-7; 13 nucleotides line up with TRBD2. This CDR3 is built from 14 residues. Germline CDR1 SGHRS, CDR2 YFSETQ. V was pared by 4 bases and J by 8 bases, with 6 bases of the junction left unmatched. The CDR3 is CASSPGLAGDQQYF. DNA of the CDR3: TGCGCCAGCAGCCCCGGACTAGCGGGAGATCAGCAGTACTTC.

This clone occurred once. This chain connects TRBV7-3 to TRBJ2-1; D is unclear. V was shortened by 2 bases and J by 0 bases, with 8 bases between the two germline ends. Germline-derived CDR1 and CDR2 are SGHTA and FQGTGA. The CDR3 totals 15 residues. In DNA, the CDR3 is TGTGCCAGCAGCTTAGCCGCGAGCTCCTACAATGAGCAGTTCTTC. This sequence encodes CASSLAASSYNEQFF.

The V gene is TRBV10-2, the J gene TRBJ2-1, with 9 bases that match TRBD1. V lost 7 bases to trimming and J lost 5 bases; unmatched junction nucleotides: 6. The germline gives CDR1 WSHSY, CDR2 SAAADI. The CDR3 loop spans 14 amino acids. The CDR3 DNA reads as TGCGCCAGCAAGACAGGGGGTGCCGACAATGAGCAGTTCTTC. Translating it yields CASKTGGADNEQFF.

The chain has TRBV2 and TRBJ2-4; 8 bases fit TRBD2. The germline CDR1 and CDR2 sequences are SNHLY and FYNNEI. Trimming took 2 bases from V and 4 from J; bases not matched to a gene: 7. CDR3 length equals 16 residues. This CDR3 is CASSERGASGKNIQYF. CDR3 in DNA: TGTGCCAGCAGTGAAAGGGGGGCTAGCGGGAAAAACATTCAGTACTTC.

This sequence joins TRBV5-4 and TRBJ2-7; D is possibly TRBD2 (6 bases). There are 15 residues in the CDR3. The ends were cut back, 2 bases at V and 2 bases at J, with 14 bases in the middle. Germline values: CDR1 SGHNT, CDR2 YYREEE (reference sequence). The CDR3 spells CASSLPGDSAYEQYF. The CDR3 bases are TGTGCCAGCAGCTTACCCGGGGACTCGGCCTACGAGCAGTACTTC.

This clone has a handful of counts. The rearrangement links TRBV28 to TRBJ2-7, with 10 nucleotides matching TRBD2. CDR3 length: 17 amino acids. Trimming cost V 6 bases and J 0 bases; bases outside gene matches: 11. The germline V gene encodes CDR1 MDHEN and CDR2 SYDVKM. The CDR3 region is CASRPALGTSVSYEQYF. The CDR3 DNA reads TGTGCCAGCAGACCCGCCTTAGGGACTAGCGTCTCCTACGAGCAGTACTTC.

The chain couples TRBV10-3 to TRBJ2-5; 13 nucleotides match TRBD2. Germline V gives CDR1 ENHRY, CDR2 SYGVKD. CDR3 length: 15 amino acids. J was trimmed by 2 bases and V by 5 bases; bases with no gene match: 2. Here the CDR3 reads CAISTSGGAQETQYF. The CDR3 DNA reads as TGTGCCATCAGTACTAGCGGGGGGGCACAAGAGACCCAGTACTTC.

This sequence joins TRBV4-1 and TRBJ2-7, with a tentative D call TRBD2 (6 bases). CDR3 length: 15 amino acids. The germline CDR1 and CDR2 sequences are MGHRA and YSYEKL. V was cut by 1 base and J by 2 bases, with 12 bases left in between. The CDR3 DNA is TGCGCCAGCAGCCAAGGTCCAGGCGGGACCTACGAGCAGTACTTC. Amino acids: CASSQGPGGTYEQYF.

This chain joins TRBV19 and TRBJ2-7; TRBD2 matches 7 bases. The CDR3 has 16 amino acids. Germline CDR1 LNHDA, CDR2 SQIVND (reference sequence). J was trimmed by 1 base and V by 5 bases; bases with no gene match: 11. CDR3 bases: TGTGCCAGTAGTCTCCCGGGGGGATCCGAATCCTACGAGCAGTACTTC. Its translation: CASSLPGGSESYEQYF.

This rearrangement joins TRBV7-2 to TRBJ2-5; TRBD2 matches at 13 bases. CDR1 and CDR2 from the germline V gene are SGHTA and FQGNSA. V dropped 5 bases and J dropped 2; count of bases not matched to a gene: 11. The CDR3 is made up of 18 amino acids. This chain's CDR3 is CASSLGTSGVAIQETQYF. The CDR3 DNA is TGTGCCAGCAGCCTAGGGACTAGCGGGGTAGCAATACAAGAGACCCAGTACTTC.

This sequence joins TRBV29-1 and TRBJ2-7; tentatively, D is TRBD1 (6 bases). Per germline, CDR1 SQVTM and CDR2 ANQGSEA. V shed 2 bases and J shed 4 bases, with 15 bases lying between them. The CDR3 has 14 residues. CDR3 nucleotide sequence: TGCAGCGTTGAAAAACAGGGTGGGGGTTACGAGCAGTACTTC. Translation gives CSVEKQGGGYEQYF.

The V gene is TRBV4-1, the J gene TRBJ2-7, with 8 nucleotides matching TRBD2. With V trimmed by 1 base and J by 6 bases, 11 bases remained unmatched. There are 16 residues in the CDR3. Germline assignment: CDR1 MGHRA and CDR2 YSYEKL. CDR3 residues: CASSQVTGGGWGEQYF. The DNA of the CDR3 is TGCGCCAGCAGCCAAGTTACGGGGGGGGGCTGGGGCGAGCAGTACTTC.

This clone was seen at least ten times. The rearrangement uses TRBV4-2 and TRBJ2-3; TRBD2 agrees at 7 bases. CDR1 is LGHNA and CDR2 is YNFKEQ in the germline V gene. Losses at the gene ends were 0 bases for V and 4 bases for J; bases not matched to a gene: 4. The CDR3 sequence is 15 residues long. The CDR3 bases are TGTGCCAGCAGCCAAGAAGGGAGGGAGTCAGATACGCAGTATTTT. Translated: CASSQEGRESDTQYF.

In nucleotides, the CDR3 is TGTGCCAGCACCAAAGGGGTAGCGGGAGTTAGCACAGATACGCAGTATTTT. This codes for CASTKGVAGVSTDTQYF. V is TRBV5-4 and J is TRBJ2-3; 9 nucleotides match TRBD2. V gave up 6 bases and J gave up 0 bases; unmatched junction bases: 11. The CDR3 is 17 amino acids. The germline gives CDR1 SGHNT, CDR2 YYREEE (reference sequence).

The J gene is TRBJ2-7, the V gene TRBV7-2; D could derive from TRBD1 or TRBD2 (5 bases each). The V end was cut by 1 base, the J end by 4 bases, with 11 bases between. The germline V gene has CDR1 SGHTA and CDR2 FQGNSA. The CDR3 is 14 residues long. The CDR3 coding sequence is TGTGCCAGCAGCTTAGTGGGGACGGCATACGAGCAGTACTTC. Encoded protein: CASSLVGTAYEQYF.

In DNA form, the CDR3 reads TGTGCCAGCAGTCCTGGTTGGCACGAGCAGTACTTC. This codes for CASSPGWHEQYF. This chain connects TRBV28 to TRBJ2-7; D is undetermined. Trimming shortened V by 5 bases and J by 5 bases, and 10 bases separated the two germline ends. The CDR3 loop spans 12 amino acids. Per the germline V gene, CDR1 is MDHEN and CDR2 is SYDVKM.

This clone appeared once. The CDR3 nucleotides are TGCGCCAGCAGCTCTACCCCTATGGTTGGGACAGATACGCAGTATTTT. As protein: CASSSTPMVGTDTQYF. The chain is built from TRBV5-1 and TRBJ2-3, with D unclear. The V end was cut by 3 bases, the J end by 3 bases, with 17 bases between. Germline CDR1 and CDR2: SGHRS and YFSETQ. This CDR3 contains 16 residues.